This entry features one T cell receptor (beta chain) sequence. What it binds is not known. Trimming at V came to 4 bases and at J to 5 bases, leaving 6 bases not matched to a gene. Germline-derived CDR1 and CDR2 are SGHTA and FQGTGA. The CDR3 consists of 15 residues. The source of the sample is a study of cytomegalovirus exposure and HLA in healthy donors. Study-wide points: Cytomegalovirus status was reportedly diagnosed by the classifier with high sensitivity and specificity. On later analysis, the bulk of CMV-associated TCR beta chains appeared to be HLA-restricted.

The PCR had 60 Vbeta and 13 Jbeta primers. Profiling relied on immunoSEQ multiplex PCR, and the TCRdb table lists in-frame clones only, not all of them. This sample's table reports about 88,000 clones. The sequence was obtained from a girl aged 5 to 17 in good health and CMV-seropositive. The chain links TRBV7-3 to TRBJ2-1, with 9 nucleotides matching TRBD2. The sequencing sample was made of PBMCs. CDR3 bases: TGTGCCAGCAGCTACACGACTAGCGGAAACAATGAGCAGTTCTTC. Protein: CASSYTTSGNNEQFF. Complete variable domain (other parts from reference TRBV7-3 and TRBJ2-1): GAGVSQTPSNKVTEKGKYVELRCDPISGHTALYWYRQSLGQGPEFLIYFQGTGAADDSGLPNDRFFAVRPEGSVSTLKIQRTERGDSAVYLCASSYTTSGNNEQFFGPGTRLTVL.